These 2 T cell receptor beta chains were sequenced from one sample in a study of human versus mouse CDR3 diversity and MHC coevolution. Clones were read by immunoSEQ multiplex PCR, and TCRdb kept only the in-frame ones, dropping some. Altogether about 77,000 clones are present, less than 95% being singletons, with the ten largest covering more than 0.13%. What was sequenced was naive CD4+ T cells from blood. Documented subset: CD45RO-negative CD62L-positive naive CD4 T cells. The receptors come from a person aged 30 to 69 in good health.

The chain links TRBV11-3 to TRBJ1-1, with unresolved D. Trimming removed 1 base at V and 5 bases at J, with 14 bases between. From germline, CDR1 is SGHNT and CDR2 YENEEA. This CDR3 contains 15 residues. The CDR3 bases are TGTGCCAGCAGCTTAGTTTTTGACGGAGATACTGAAGCTTTCTTT. Encoded protein: CASSLVFDGDTEAFF. The full variable domain, with the rest looked up from reference TRBV11-3 and TRBJ1-1, is EAGVVQSPRYKIIEKKQPVAFWCNPISGHNTLYWYLQNLGQGPELLIRYENEEAVDDSQLPKDRFSAERLKGVDSTLKIQPAELGDSAVYLCASSLVFDGDTEAFFGQGTRLTVV.

The CDR3 DNA sequence: TGTGCCAGCTCGCCGGACAGTTTCACTGAAGCTTTCTTT. Translating it yields CASSPDSFTEAFF. This chain links TRBV18 with TRBJ1-1, with a tentative D call TRBD1 (6 bases). In germline, CDR1 is KGHSH, CDR2 LQKENI. This CDR3 contains 13 residues. The ends were cut back, 6 bases at V and 4 bases at J, with 12 bases in the middle.